This T cell receptor (beta chain) was observed in a study of blood T cell repertoires in COVID-19. About the research overall: T cells, B-cell-depleted T cells, or PBMCs supplied cDNA or gDNA.

V was trimmed by 3 bases and J by 5 bases, leaving 8 bases between them. This CDR3 contains 12 residues. Germline CDR1 reads KGHSH; CDR2 reads LQKENI. All enrollees were about 18 to 89 years old and from fewer than 30 US areas. This clone was found once. Generated by immunoSEQ multiplex PCR, the TCRdb table keeps only in-frame clones and is missing some. In the table there are nearly 250,000 clones, 65% to 90% of which are singletons. Sample: PBMCs or T cells enriched from blood (not recorded which). The clonotype originates from a woman aged 50 to 60 with acute COVID-19. The rearrangement uses TRBV18 and TRBJ2-7, with D tentatively TRBD1 (6 bases). The chain's CDR3 is CASSPEGDEQYF. Written as DNA, the CDR3 is TGTGCCAGCTCACCCGAGGGGGACGAGCAGTACTTC.